This TCR beta chain was obtained from a study of Graves' ophthalmopathy and Graves' hyperthyroidism. For the study at large: Peripheral blood was obtained at first diagnosis, ahead of any treatment.

Study-level results: Most expanded clonotypes in thyroid above 0.001 frequency also showed up in blood.

To note about this clonotype: What it binds is unknown.

Amplification of the TCR beta CDR3 regions used RNA transcripts (as template). Following a first-round RT-PCR that used HTBI primers, a second-round multiplex PCR was carried out. Via MiXCR, TCRdb re-called the multiplex PCR reads, giving one row per CDR3 protein. The repertoire has around 660,000 distinct CDR3 sequences, over 40% of them found once; the top ten carry more than 2.5%. Sequenced input: peripheral blood. The TCR comes from an adult man with Graves' ophthalmopathy.

CDR3 nucleotides: TGTGCCTGGAGCACAGGGACCCATTATAATTCACCCCTCCACTTT. Its protein is CAWSTGTHYNSPLHF. The chain has TRBV19 and TRBJ1-6; D is possibly TRBD1 (6 bases). The CDR3 spans 15 residues. The germline V and J ends were trimmed by 11 bases and 4 bases, with 18 bases remaining between them. CDR1 and CDR2 from the germline V gene are LNHDA and SQIVND (reference sequence).